This entry features one T cell receptor beta chain sequence. The specificity of this receptor is unknown. Base qualities were left out, and no much larger clone turns up one base away. The sample comes from a study of T cells in placental villitis. General notes on the study: The study tested an allograft-versus-infection hypothesis by comparing placental TCR-beta repertoires in villitis of unknown etiology, unaffected controls matched for gestational age, and infectious villitis.

The paper's findings and limits, for the study overall: Expanded clones in villitis of unknown etiology were largely private to each placenta, suggesting no single initiating antigen. Small amounts of decidua were contained in the paraffin blocks, so some of the captured T cells, especially in controls, may have been decidual rather than villous infiltrates. Sequencing bulk tissue made it impossible to distinguish helper, regulatory or cytotoxic T cells or to tell maternal from fetal T cells, and the approach excluded gamma-delta receptors. Clonality was higher in villitis of unknown etiology placentae than in controls (median about 0.059 versus 0.0061, p=0.0025), a result indicating clonal expansion. CMV-specific clone frequencies were lower in villitis of unknown etiology than in infectious CMV cases (roughly 0.001 vs 0.011), and villitis of unknown etiology did not differ from controls on this measure.

The junction carries 9 bases between V and J, which are trimmed by 0 bases and 0 bases respectively. CDR1 and CDR2 are read off the germline V gene as SGDLS and YYNGEE. Reading from cysteine to phenylalanine, the CDR3 counts 15 amino acids. Kept here is only the CDR3 DNA, which spans 45 bases and is read in frame from base 1. Amplification of TCR-beta CDR3 regions from genomic DNA was performed with the immunoSEQ v4 bias-controlled multiplex PCR assay, which was run blinded to group allocation. To estimate the quantities of nucleated cells and T cells in each sample, reference gene primers were included together with the TCR-beta primers. Sequencing of the libraries was performed on an Illumina MiSeq with a 100-cycle paired-end protocol. The source study handled its data this way. In the immunoSEQ Analyzer software, diversity and richness were calculated, with richness measured by iChao1 and clonality based on Pielou evenness and Shannon diversity on a 0-1 scale where a higher value means less diversity. CDR3 amino acid sequences together with V/J genes were queried against VDJdb for CMV, EBV and influenza A specificities, with confidence 3 and substitution 2 applied. The Morisita-Horn index was used to assess how much TCR-beta amino acid clonotypes overlapped between the villitis of unknown etiology, infectious villitis and control repertoires. TCRdb mirrors the immuneACCESS table, restricted to in-frame sequences. Some clones are absent from its copies; in checked studies, under half trace to an unresolved V gene, and the reason for the others is unknown. V and J calls plus clone size are reproduced from that table; the DNA served to infer D and trimming. This sample has roughly 2,100 clones in its table, and more than 70% of those were observed once. The ten largest clones capture approximately 11% of the sample.

About 11 placentae with a pathological diagnosis of high-grade villitis of unknown etiology were selected using the Amsterdam Criteria. Mothers with villitis of unknown etiology had significantly higher gravidity and parity and more prior miscarriages than control and infectious villitis groups. After delivery, placentae were collected and subjected to gross and histological evaluation prior to the selection of archival tissue. Five 10-micron scrolls were cut from each FFPE block, and DNA was isolated using the AllPrep DNA/RNA FFPE Tissue kit. DNA concentration and purity were checked by NanoDrop, and RNA quality was assessed on a Bioanalyzer.

The TCR originated in a human patient with villitis of unknown etiology; the placental T cells may come from both mother and fetus. Sequenced: placental tissue containing maternal and fetal cells. Recombination linked TRBV9 to TRBJ1-1; TRBD1 is a weak D gene call, 5 bases matching. The CDR3 amino acid sequence is: CASSVDGDLNTEAFF. At the DNA level, the sequence is TGTGCCAGCAGCGTAGATGGGGACCTGAACACTGAAGCTTTCTTT.